The clone carrying this T cell receptor (beta chain) qualifies as medium-sized (0.01 to 0.1%). As yet, its antigen is unknown. TCRdb keeps only in-frame clones here, not all; method: immunoSEQ multiplex PCR. This sample includes roughly 10,000 clones with no singletons; its ten biggest clones take up around 24%. The data derive from a study of T cells after posttransplantation cyclophosphamide. This CDR3 has 17 residues. Germline CDR1 SGHRS, CDR2 YFSETQ. With V trimmed by 3 bases and J by 0 bases, 6 bases remained unmatched. Cyclophosphamide on days +3 and +4 followed busulfan-fludarabine conditioning and a marrow graft. Study findings and constraints: Later blood repertoires were often dominated by clones from the donor CD8+ memory compartment. Tissue-infiltrating T cells from skin or gut overlapped little with blood T cells.

The TCR sequence derives from a female patient aged 40 to 55 who received an allogeneic stem cell transplant from a related donor, was CMV-positive, and had no GVHD. The T cells may come from the graft donor. Sequenced material: PBMCs, taken after allogeneic stem cell transplant with posttransplant cyclophosphamide. The chain is built from TRBV5-1 and TRBJ1-4, with 9 bases matching TRBD1. The CDR3 reads CASSWDRVDPTNEKLFF. The CDR3, as DNA: TGCGCCAGCAGCTGGGACAGGGTTGATCCAACTAATGAAAAACTGTTTTTT.